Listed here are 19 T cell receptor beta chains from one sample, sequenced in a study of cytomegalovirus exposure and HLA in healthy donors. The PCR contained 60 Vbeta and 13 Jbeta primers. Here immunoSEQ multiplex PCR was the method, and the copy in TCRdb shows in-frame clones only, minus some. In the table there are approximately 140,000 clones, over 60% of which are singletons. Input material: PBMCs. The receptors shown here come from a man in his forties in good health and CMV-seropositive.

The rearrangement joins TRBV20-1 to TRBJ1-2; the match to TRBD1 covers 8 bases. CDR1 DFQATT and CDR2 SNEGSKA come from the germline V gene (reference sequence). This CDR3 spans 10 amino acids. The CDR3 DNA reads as TGCAGCACAGGGGGTCTGGGCTACACCTTC. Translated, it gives CSTGGLGYTF.

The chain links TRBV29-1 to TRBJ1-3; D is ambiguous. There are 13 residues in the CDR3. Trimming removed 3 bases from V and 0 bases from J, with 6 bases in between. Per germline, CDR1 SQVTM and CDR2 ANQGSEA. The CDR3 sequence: CSVELSSGNTIYF. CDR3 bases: TGCAGCGTTGAGTTGAGCTCTGGAAACACCATATATTTT. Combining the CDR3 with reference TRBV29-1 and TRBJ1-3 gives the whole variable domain SAVISQKPSRDICQRGTSLTIQCQVDSQVTMMFWYRQQPGQSLTLIATANQGSEATYESGFVIDKFPISRPNLTFSTLTVSNMSPEDSSIYLCSVELSSGNTIYFGEGSWLTVV.

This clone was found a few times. CDR3 in DNA: TGCAGCGTTGATGGGGGGGGAGACGAGCAGTACTTC. This translates into CSVDGGGDEQYF. The chain links TRBV29-1 to TRBJ2-7, with 7 nucleotides matching TRBD2. The J segment lost 5 bases and the V segment lost 3 bases, leaving 4 bases of the junction unmatched. Per the germline V gene, CDR1 is SQVTM and CDR2 is ANQGSEA. The CDR3 totals 12 residues.

CDR3 DNA: TGTGCCAGCAGTTTCAAGGACTTCTTTGGGGGCACAGATACGCAGTATTTT. Its protein is CASSFKDFFGGTDTQYF. The chain recombines TRBV28 with TRBJ2-3, with a tentative D call TRBD2 (5 bases). Germline-derived CDR1 and CDR2 are MDHEN and SYDVKM. The CDR3 totals 17 residues. V was trimmed by 3 bases and J by 1 base, leaving 17 bases between them.

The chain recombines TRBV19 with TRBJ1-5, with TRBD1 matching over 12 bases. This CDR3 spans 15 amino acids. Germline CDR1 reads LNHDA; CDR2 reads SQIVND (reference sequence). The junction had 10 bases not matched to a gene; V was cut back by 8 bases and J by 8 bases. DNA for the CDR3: TGTGCCAGTGCCCAGGGACAGGGGGCTGGTGAGCCCCAGCATTTT. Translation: CASAQGQGAGEPQHF.

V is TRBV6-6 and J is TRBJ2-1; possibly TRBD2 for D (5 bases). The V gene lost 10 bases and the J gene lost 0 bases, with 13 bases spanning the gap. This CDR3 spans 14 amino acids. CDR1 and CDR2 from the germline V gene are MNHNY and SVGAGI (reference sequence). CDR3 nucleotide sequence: TGTGCCACTAGGGCCACTAGCTCCTACAATGAGCAGTTCTTC. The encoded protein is CATRATSSYNEQFF.

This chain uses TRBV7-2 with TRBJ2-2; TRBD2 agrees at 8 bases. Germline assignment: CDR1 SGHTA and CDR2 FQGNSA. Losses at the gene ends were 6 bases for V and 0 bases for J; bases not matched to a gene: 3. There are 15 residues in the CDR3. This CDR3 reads CASRRTSSNTGELFF. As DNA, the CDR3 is TGTGCCAGCAGGCGGACTAGCTCGAACACCGGGGAGCTGTTTTTT. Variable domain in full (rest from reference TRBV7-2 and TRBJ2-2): GAGVSQSPSNKVTEKGKDVELRCDPISGHTALYWYRQSLGQGLEFLIYFQGNSAPDKSGLPSDRFSAERTGGSVSTLTIQRTQQEDSAVYLCASRRTSSNTGELFFGEGSRLTVL.

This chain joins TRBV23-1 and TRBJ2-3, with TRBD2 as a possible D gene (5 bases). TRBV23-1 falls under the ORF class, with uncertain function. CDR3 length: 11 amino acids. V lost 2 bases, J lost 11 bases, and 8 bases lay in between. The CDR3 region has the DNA TGCGCCAGCAGTCAACAAGCGGAGCAGTATTTT. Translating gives CASSQQAEQYF.

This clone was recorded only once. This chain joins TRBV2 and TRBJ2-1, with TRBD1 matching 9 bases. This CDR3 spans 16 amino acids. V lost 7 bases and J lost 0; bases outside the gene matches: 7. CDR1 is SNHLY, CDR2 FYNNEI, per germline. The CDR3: CASNRQGVSSYNEQFF. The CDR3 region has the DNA TGTGCCAGCAATCGACAGGGGGTGAGCTCCTACAATGAGCAGTTCTTC.

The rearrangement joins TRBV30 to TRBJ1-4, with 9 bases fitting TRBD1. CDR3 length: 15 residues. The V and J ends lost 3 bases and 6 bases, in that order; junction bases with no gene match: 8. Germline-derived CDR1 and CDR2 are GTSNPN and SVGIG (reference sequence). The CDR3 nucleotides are TGTGCCTGGAGGGGACGGGACAGGGTGCATGAAAAACTGTTTTTT. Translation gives CAWRGRDRVHEKLFF.

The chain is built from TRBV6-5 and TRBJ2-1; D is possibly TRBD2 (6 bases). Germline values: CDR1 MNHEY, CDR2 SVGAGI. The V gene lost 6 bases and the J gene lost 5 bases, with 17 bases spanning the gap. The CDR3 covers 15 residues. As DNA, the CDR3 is TGTGCCAGCAGCAAGACCGGGACTTATAACAATGAGCAGTTCTTC. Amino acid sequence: CASSKTGTYNNEQFF.

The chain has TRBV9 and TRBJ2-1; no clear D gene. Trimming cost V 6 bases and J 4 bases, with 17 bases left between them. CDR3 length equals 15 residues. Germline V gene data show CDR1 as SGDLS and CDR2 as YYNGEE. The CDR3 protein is CASTKSARRYNEQFF. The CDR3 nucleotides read TGTGCCAGCACCAAGTCCGCGCGGCGTTACAATGAGCAGTTCTTC.

The CDR3 is CAWSPGTGAREQYF. The CDR3 nucleotides are TGTGCCTGGAGTCCCGGGACAGGGGCTAGAGAGCAGTACTTC. The genes are TRBV30 and TRBJ2-7; 10 bases fit TRBD1. This CDR3 is 14 amino acids long. CDR1 is GTSNPN and CDR2 is SVGIG in the germline V gene (reference sequence). The ends lost 2 bases at V and 7 bases at J; junction bases unmatched: 8.

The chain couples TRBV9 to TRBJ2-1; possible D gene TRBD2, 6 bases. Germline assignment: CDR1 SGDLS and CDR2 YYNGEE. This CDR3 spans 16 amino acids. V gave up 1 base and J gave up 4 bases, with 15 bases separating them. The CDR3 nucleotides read TGTGCCAGCAGCGTATCTGCGGGGACGTTATACAATGAGCAGTTCTTC. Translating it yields CASSVSAGTLYNEQFF.

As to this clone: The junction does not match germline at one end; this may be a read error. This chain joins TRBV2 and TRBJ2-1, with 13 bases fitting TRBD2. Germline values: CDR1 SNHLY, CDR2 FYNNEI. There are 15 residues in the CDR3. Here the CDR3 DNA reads TGTGCCAGCGGTGAGACTAGCGGGAGGACCAATGAGCAGTTCTTC. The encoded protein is CASGETSGRTNEQFF.

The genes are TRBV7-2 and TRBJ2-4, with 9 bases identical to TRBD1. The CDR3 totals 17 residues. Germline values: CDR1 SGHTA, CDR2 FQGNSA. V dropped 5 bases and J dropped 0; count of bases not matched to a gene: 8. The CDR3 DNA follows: TGTGCCAGCAGCGCCCGGGGACAGGGACTAGCCAAAAACATTCAGTACTTC. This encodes CASSARGQGLAKNIQYF. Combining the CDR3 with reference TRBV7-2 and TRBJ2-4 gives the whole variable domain GAGVSQSPSNKVTEKGKDVELRCDPISGHTALYWYRQSLGQGLEFLIYFQGNSAPDKSGLPSDRFSAERTGGSVSTLTIQRTQQEDSAVYLCASSARGQGLAKNIQYFGAGTRLSVL.

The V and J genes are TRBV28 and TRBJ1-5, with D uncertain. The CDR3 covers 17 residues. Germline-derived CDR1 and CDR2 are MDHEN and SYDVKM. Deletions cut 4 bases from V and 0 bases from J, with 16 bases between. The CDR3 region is CASSCPPRGSSNQPQHF. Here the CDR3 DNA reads TGTGCCAGCAGTTGTCCTCCCCGCGGGTCTAGCAATCAGCCCCAGCATTTT.

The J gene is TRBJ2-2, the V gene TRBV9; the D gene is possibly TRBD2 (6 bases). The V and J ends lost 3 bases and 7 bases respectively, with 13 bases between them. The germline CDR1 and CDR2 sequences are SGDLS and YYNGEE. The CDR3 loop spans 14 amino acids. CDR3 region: CASSATRESGELFF. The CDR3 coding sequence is TGTGCCAGCAGCGCTACCCGGGAGAGCGGGGAGCTGTTTTTT.

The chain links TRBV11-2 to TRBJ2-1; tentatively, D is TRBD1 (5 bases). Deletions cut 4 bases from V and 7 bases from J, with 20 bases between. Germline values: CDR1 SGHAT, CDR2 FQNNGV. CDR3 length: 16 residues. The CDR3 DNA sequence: TGTGCCAGCAGCTCCGGGTGGGAAGGGGTGTCGAATGAGCAGTTCTTC. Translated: CASSSGWEGVSNEQFF.